This TCR beta chain is from a study of molecular identifiers for immune sequencing clone quantification. This CDR3 is built from 15 residues. Germline V lookup: CDR1 LGHDT, CDR2 YNNKEL (reference sequence). V lost 5 bases and J lost 3, with 16 bases in between. TCRdb itself ran the PCR reads through MiXCR, one entry per CDR3 protein. The sample includes approximately 670,000 distinct CDR3 sequences, 15% to 20% of them seen just once. The sample holds many counts of this clonotype. The material sequenced was naive CD8+ T cells from blood, with Jurkat cell RNA spiked in. Documented subset: FACS-sorted CD8+CD4-CCR7+CD45RA+ naive T cells. The origin of this receptor is a human donor in good health. Some libraries in this study had Jurkat cell RNA spiked in. The chain uses TRBV3-1 and TRBJ2-5; no reliable D call. Here the CDR3 reads CASSELGLLEETQYF. CDR3 DNA: TGTGCCAGCAGCGAGCTCGGGCTTTTGGAAGAGACCCAGTACTTC.